The next 27 T cell receptor beta chains were all read from a single sample in a study of blood T cell repertoires in COVID-19. The method was immunoSEQ multiplex PCR; TCRdb's version includes in-frame clones alone and lacks a portion of them. Among over 250,000 clones listed, 85% to 90% were seen once. Material for sequencing was PBMCs or T cells enriched from blood (not recorded which). These receptors all stem from an older woman who had recovered from COVID-19.

This chain connects TRBV11-2 to TRBJ2-5; D is possibly TRBD2 (5 bases). V was cut by 0 bases and J by 10 bases, with 12 bases left in between. CDR3 length equals 13 residues. Germline loops: CDR1 SGHAT, CDR2 FQNNGV. The CDR3 is CASSLDLPRDQYF. The CDR3 region has the DNA TGTGCCAGCAGCTTAGACCTCCCCCGGGACCAGTACTTC.

The chain uses TRBV5-4 and TRBJ1-6; 7 bases line up with TRBD1. This CDR3 is 15 amino acids long. V shed 4 bases and J 10 bases; nucleotides not matched to a gene: 11. CDR1 is SGHNT and CDR2 is YYREEE in the germline V gene (reference sequence). The DNA of the CDR3 is TGTGCCAGCAGCCCCAGACAGGGTCTTTTCTCACCCCTCCACTTT. Translation gives CASSPRQGLFSPLHF.

The V and J genes are TRBV27 and TRBJ2-7; 10 positions match TRBD2. Germline assignment: CDR1 MNHEY and CDR2 SMNVEV (reference sequence). This CDR3 has 14 amino acids. V was pared by 3 bases and J by 4 bases, with 3 bases of the junction left unmatched. The CDR3 protein is CASSFSGGTYEQYF. The CDR3 bases are TGTGCCAGCAGTTTTAGCGGGGGGACTTACGAGCAGTACTTC.

Here the CDR3 reads CAIREDRGRATEAFF. The CDR3 DNA sequence: TGTGCCATCAGAGAGGACAGGGGGAGGGCAACTGAAGCTTTCTTT. The chain carries TRBV10-3 and TRBJ1-1, with 10 bases fitting TRBD1. V gave up 6 bases and J gave up 5 bases; unmatched junction bases: 9. This CDR3 contains 15 residues. CDR1 and CDR2 (germline): ENHRY, SYGVKD.

The V gene is TRBV27, the J gene TRBJ2-3; D gene ambiguous. Germline CDR1 and CDR2: MNHEY and SMNVEV (reference sequence). Trimming took off 6 bases at V and 0 bases at J, with 16 bases between the two ends. This CDR3 region has 16 residues. This chain's CDR3 is CASSRRGPQSTDTQYF. In DNA form, the CDR3 reads TGTGCCAGCAGCCGTAGAGGCCCCCAAAGCACAGATACGCAGTATTTT.

The chain uses TRBV30 and TRBJ1-1, with D perhaps matching TRBD1 (5 bases). V was shortened by 0 bases and J by 4 bases, with 9 bases between the two germline ends. The germline V gene has CDR1 GTSNPN and CDR2 SVGIG (reference sequence). The CDR3 totals 13 residues. CDR3 protein: CAWSVVGGTEAFF. CDR3 coding DNA: TGTGCCTGGAGTGTAGTGGGGGGCACTGAAGCTTTCTTT.

The chain employs TRBV5-1 and TRBJ2-7, with 11 bases fitting TRBD2. Germline V gene sequence: CDR1 SGHRS, CDR2 YFSETQ. J was trimmed by 5 bases and V by 7 bases; bases with no gene match: 8. The CDR3 totals 14 residues. Here the CDR3 DNA reads TGCGCCAGCTCTAGCGGGAGGAGCATCCACGAGCAGTACTTC. Translation: CASSSGRSIHEQYF.

The CDR3: CASSQVLAGGFQFF. The CDR3 bases are TGCGCCAGCAGCCAAGTTTTAGCGGGAGGGTTTCAGTTCTTC. This chain joins TRBV4-1 and TRBJ2-1, with 11 bases fitting TRBD2. Germline assignment: CDR1 MGHRA and CDR2 YSYEKL. CDR3 length equals 14 residues. V trimming: 1 base; J trimming: 13 bases; junction bases outside the gene matches: 6.

The chain carries TRBV28 and TRBJ1-5; tentative D call: TRBD1 (6 bases). This CDR3 region has 15 residues. Trimming cost V 2 bases and J 7 bases, with 15 bases left between them. CDR1 and CDR2 from the germline V gene are MDHEN and SYDVKM. The CDR3 DNA is TGTGCCAGCAGTTTAGGGTCTGGGGGCAGGCAGCCCCAGCATTTT. Its translation: CASSLGSGGRQPQHF.

The DNA for the CDR3 is TGTGCCATCAGTGGGGGGGATGAAAAACTGTTTTTT. Amino acid sequence: CAISGGDEKLFF. The chain uses TRBV10-3 and TRBJ1-4, with D possibly matching TRBD1 (5 bases). Germline V gene data show CDR1 as ENHRY and CDR2 as SYGVKD. The CDR3 covers 12 residues. Trimming removed 4 bases at V and 6 bases at J, with 6 bases between.

This rearrangement joins TRBV12-3 or TRBV12-4 to TRBJ2-7; TRBD2 matches at 7 bases. The CDR3 consists of 13 residues. Trimming took 8 bases from V and 7 from J; bases not matched to a gene: 11. The CDR3 DNA is TGTGCCAGCGACGGAGGGGTCGGGGGGGAGCAGTACTTC. Translated: CASDGGVGGEQYF.

The CDR3 loop reads CASESGGKNEQYF. As DNA, the CDR3 is TGTGCCAGCGAATCAGGGGGCAAGAACGAGCAGTACTTC. The chain has TRBV2 and TRBJ2-7; 8 nucleotides agree with TRBD1. V lost 8 bases and J lost 5; bases outside the gene matches: 8. Germline V gene data show CDR1 as SNHLY and CDR2 as FYNNEI. The CDR3 totals 13 residues.

This clone was seen a few times. The genes are TRBV28 and TRBJ1-5; weak D call: TRBD1 (6 bases). Germline CDR1 and CDR2: MDHEN and SYDVKM. V was pared by 6 bases and J by 6 bases, with 15 bases between. The CDR3 totals 14 residues. In DNA form, the CDR3 reads TGTGCCAGCAGAAATACAGGGCCAGGTCAGCCCCAGCATTTT. Translation: CASRNTGPGQPQHF.

The rearrangement joins TRBV12-3 or TRBV12-4 to TRBJ2-1; unclear D gene. The CDR3 is made up of 12 amino acids. V gave up 4 bases and J gave up 9 bases, with 10 bases separating them. CDR3 in DNA: TGTGCCAGCAGTTCCGAGGCTGGTGAGCAGTTCTTC. Translation gives CASSSEAGEQFF.

This clone was observed at least ten times. The chain couples TRBV5-1 to TRBJ1-2; tentatively, D is TRBD1 (5 bases). The CDR3 covers 13 residues. Germline loops: CDR1 SGHRS, CDR2 YFSETQ. Trimming shortened V by 2 bases and J by 4 bases, and 9 bases separated the two germline ends. The CDR3 bases are TGCGCCAGCAGCTTCTCAGGGATCTATGGCTACACCTTC. Amino acids: CASSFSGIYGYTF.

V and J are TRBV6-5 and TRBJ1-2; TRBD1 might be the D (6 bases). This CDR3 is built from 12 residues. Trimming pared 8 bases from V and 3 bases from J, leaving 10 bases between. Germline V gene sequence: CDR1 MNHEY, CDR2 SVGAGI. The CDR3 here is CASGQSYYGYTF. CDR3 coding DNA: TGTGCCAGCGGACAGAGCTACTATGGCTACACCTTC.

V gene TRBV29-1 combines with J gene TRBJ1-3; D is possibly TRBD1 (6 bases). Germline V gene lookup returns CDR1 SQVTM and CDR2 ANQGSEA. V dropped 8 bases and J dropped 1 base, with 15 bases sitting between them. This CDR3 comprises 14 residues. The CDR3 DNA is TGCAGCAGAGAGGACAGAAAATCTGGAAACACCATATATTTT. Translated, it gives CSREDRKSGNTIYF. Full variable domain (missing parts from reference TRBV29-1 and TRBJ1-3): SAVISQKPSRDICQRGTSLTIQCQVDSQVTMMFWYRQQPGQSLTLIATANQGSEATYESGFVIDKFPISRPNLTFSTLTVSNMSPEDSSIYLCSREDRKSGNTIYFGEGSWLTVV.

The genes are TRBV6-4 and TRBJ1-6, with 7 bases matching TRBD1. CDR3 size: 14 residues. V shed 4 bases, J shed 7 bases, and the junction held 4 bases outside the gene matches. The germline V gene encodes CDR1 MRHNA and CDR2 SNTAGT. CDR3 sequence: CASSVTGVNSPLHF. The CDR3 bases are TGTGCCAGCAGTGTAACAGGGGTGAATTCACCCCTCCACTTT.

CDR3 protein: CASSLEATVYKAQHF. Written as DNA, the CDR3 is TGTGCCAGCAGCCTGGAGGCGACGGTTTACAAGGCCCAGCATTTT. The genes are TRBV7-2 and TRBJ1-5, with D hard to call. The V gene's germline CDR1 is SGHTA and CDR2 FQGNSA. This CDR3 is built from 15 residues. Trimming removed 5 bases at V and 11 bases at J, with 22 bases between.

This sequence joins TRBV7-2 and TRBJ1-5, with 8 positions matching TRBD1. V shed 5 bases, J shed 5 bases, and the junction held 8 bases outside the gene matches. The CDR3 has 15 amino acids. Germline CDR1 and CDR2: SGHTA and FQGNSA. CDR3 DNA: TGTGCCAGCAGCACAGGAGGACAGGGTTATCAGCCCCAGCATTTT. Encoded protein: CASSTGGQGYQPQHF.

The chain employs TRBV7-2 and TRBJ2-1; no reliable D call. V was clipped by 8 bases and J by 5 bases, with 16 bases between them. The germline V gene has CDR1 SGHTA and CDR2 FQGNSA. This CDR3 has 14 residues. CDR3 in DNA: TGTGCCAGCGTCCGAACAGACCAGCACAATGAGCAGTTCTTC. Encoded protein: CASVRTDQHNEQFF. The whole variable domain, filled in from reference TRBV7-2 and TRBJ2-1, reads GAGVSQSPSNKVTEKGKDVELRCDPISGHTALYWYRQSLGQGLEFLIYFQGNSAPDKSGLPSDRFSAERTGGSVSTLTIQRTQQEDSAVYLCASVRTDQHNEQFFGPGTRLTVL.

The chain joins TRBV28 to TRBJ1-2; no reliable D call. Trimming removed 6 bases at V and 6 bases at J, with 5 bases between. The CDR3 is 10 amino acids. The germline CDR1 and CDR2 sequences are MDHEN and SYDVKM. The CDR3 loop reads CASRYNGYTF. The CDR3 nucleotides read TGTGCCAGCAGGTATAATGGCTACACCTTC.

The chain uses TRBV30 and TRBJ2-5, with a weak D call TRBD2 (6 bases). Trimming took off 4 bases at V and 2 bases at J, with 17 bases between the two ends. The CDR3 contains 15 residues. Germline loops: CDR1 GTSNPN, CDR2 SVGIG (reference sequence). The CDR3 protein is CAWTRGTGPQETQYF. Written as DNA, the CDR3 is TGTGCCTGGACCCGCGGGACGGGACCACAAGAGACCCAGTACTTC.

The J gene is TRBJ2-7, the V gene TRBV19; 9 bases are shared with TRBD1. Germline V gene lookup returns CDR1 LNHDA and CDR2 SQIVND (reference sequence). There are 15 residues in the CDR3. V lost 5 bases and J lost 5; bases outside the gene matches: 10. The CDR3 spells CASSLWGTGSNEQYF. For the CDR3, the DNA is TGTGCCAGTAGTTTATGGGGGACAGGGTCCAACGAGCAGTACTTC.

The rearrangement uses TRBV7-2 and TRBJ2-7; 12 bases match TRBD2. V lost 6 bases to trimming and J lost 5 bases; unmatched junction nucleotides: 11. CDR1 is SGHTA and CDR2 is FQGNSA in the germline V gene. This CDR3 comprises 16 residues. The CDR3 DNA sequence: TGTGCCAGCAGGCGGACTAGCGGGATGTCAGTAGACGAGCAGTACTTC. It encodes CASRRTSGMSVDEQYF.

J is TRBJ2-1 and V is TRBV7-2, with TRBD2 identical over 10 bases. Germline CDR1 and CDR2: SGHTA and FQGNSA. This CDR3 is built from 17 residues. The J segment lost 0 bases and the V segment lost 2 bases, leaving 4 bases of the junction unmatched. CDR3 DNA: TGTGCCAGCAGCTTATTTCTAGCGGGGGCCTCCTACAATGAGCAGTTCTTC. Translation gives CASSLFLAGASYNEQFF.

This chain links TRBV6-5 with TRBJ1-3; possible D gene TRBD1, 6 bases. The CDR3 extends over 15 amino acids. Looked up from germline, CDR1 is MNHEY and CDR2 is SVGAGI. The V gene lost 6 bases and the J gene lost 0 bases, with 12 bases spanning the gap. For the CDR3, the DNA is TGTGCCAGCAGACGACAGGCAATCTCTGGAAACACCATATATTTT. Protein product: CASRRQAISGNTIYF.